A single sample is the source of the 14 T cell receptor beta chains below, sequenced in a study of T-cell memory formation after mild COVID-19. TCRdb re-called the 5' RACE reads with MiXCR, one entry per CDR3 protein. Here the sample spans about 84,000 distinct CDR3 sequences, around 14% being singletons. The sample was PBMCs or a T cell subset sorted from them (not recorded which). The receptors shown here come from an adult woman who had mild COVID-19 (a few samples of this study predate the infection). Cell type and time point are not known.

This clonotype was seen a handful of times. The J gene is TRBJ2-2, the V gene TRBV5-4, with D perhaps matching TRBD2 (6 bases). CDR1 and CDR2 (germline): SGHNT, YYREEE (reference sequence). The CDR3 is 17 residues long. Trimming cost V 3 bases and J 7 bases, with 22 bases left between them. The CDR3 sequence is CASSSRPPGDAVGELFF. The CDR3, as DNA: TGTGCCAGCAGCTCAAGACCGCCGGGGGACGCGGTCGGGGAGCTGTTTTTT.

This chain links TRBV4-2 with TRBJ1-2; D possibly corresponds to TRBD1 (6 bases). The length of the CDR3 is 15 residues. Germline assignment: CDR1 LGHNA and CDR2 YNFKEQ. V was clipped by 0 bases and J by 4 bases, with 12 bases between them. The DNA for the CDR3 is TGTGCCAGCAGCCAAGATTCGGGGGGCCTCTATGGCTACACCTTC. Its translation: CASSQDSGGLYGYTF.

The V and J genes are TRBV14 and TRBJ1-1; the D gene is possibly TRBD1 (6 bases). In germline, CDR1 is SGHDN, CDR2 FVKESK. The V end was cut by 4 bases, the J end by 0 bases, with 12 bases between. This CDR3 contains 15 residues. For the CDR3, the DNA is TGTGCCAGCAGCCTTCGACAGGCGCTGAACACTGAAGCTTTCTTT. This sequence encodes CASSLRQALNTEAFF. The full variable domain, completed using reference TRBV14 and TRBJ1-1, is EAGVTQFPSHSVIEKGQTVTLRCDPISGHDNLYWYRRVMGKEIKFLLHFVKESKQDESGMPNNRFLAERTGGTYSTLKVQPAELEDSGVYFCASSLRQALNTEAFFGQGTRLTVV.

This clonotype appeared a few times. CDR3 sequence reads: CASSQTWGQFFF. The CDR3 DNA follows: TGCGCCAGCAGCCAAACCTGGGGACAATTCTTCTTT. This chain uses TRBV4-1 with TRBJ1-1; weak D call: TRBD1 (6 bases). With 2 bases removed from V and 14 bases from J, the gap between germline ends came to 15 bases. CDR3 length equals 12 residues. The V gene's germline CDR1 is MGHRA and CDR2 YSYEKL.

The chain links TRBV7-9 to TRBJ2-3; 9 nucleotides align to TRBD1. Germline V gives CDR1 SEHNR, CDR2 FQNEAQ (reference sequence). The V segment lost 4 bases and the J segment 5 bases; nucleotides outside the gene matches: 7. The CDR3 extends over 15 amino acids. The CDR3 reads CASSSPDRGRDTQYF. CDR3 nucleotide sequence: TGTGCCAGCAGCTCCCCCGACAGGGGGAGAGATACGCAGTATTTT.

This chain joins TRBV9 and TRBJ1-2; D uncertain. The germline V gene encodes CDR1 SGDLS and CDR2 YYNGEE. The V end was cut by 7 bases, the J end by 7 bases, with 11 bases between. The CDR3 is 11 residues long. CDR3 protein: CASASIGGYTF. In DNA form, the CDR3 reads TGTGCCAGCGCTAGTATTGGTGGCTACACCTTC.

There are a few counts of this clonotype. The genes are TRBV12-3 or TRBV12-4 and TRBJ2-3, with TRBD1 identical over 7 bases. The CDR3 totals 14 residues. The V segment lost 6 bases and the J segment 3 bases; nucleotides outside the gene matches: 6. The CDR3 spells CASSSDRETDTQYF. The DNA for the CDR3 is TGTGCCAGCAGCTCAGACAGGGAAACAGATACGCAGTATTTT.

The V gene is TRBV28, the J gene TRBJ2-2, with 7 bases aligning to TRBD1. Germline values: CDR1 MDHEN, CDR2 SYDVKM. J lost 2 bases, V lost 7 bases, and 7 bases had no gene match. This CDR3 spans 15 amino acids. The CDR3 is CASTPGQLNTGELFF. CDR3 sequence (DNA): TGTGCCAGCACTCCGGGACAGCTCAACACCGGGGAGCTGTTTTTT. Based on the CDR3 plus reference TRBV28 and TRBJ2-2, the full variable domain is DVKVTQSSRYLVKRTGEKVFLECVQDMDHENMFWYRQDPGLGLRLIYFSYDVKMKEKGDIPEGYSVSREKKERFSLILESASTNQTSMYLCASTPGQLNTGELFFGEGSRLTVL.

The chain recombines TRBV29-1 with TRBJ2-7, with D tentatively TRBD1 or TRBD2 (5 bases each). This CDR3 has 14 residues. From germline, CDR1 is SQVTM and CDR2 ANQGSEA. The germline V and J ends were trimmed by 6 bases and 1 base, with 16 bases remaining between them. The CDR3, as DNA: TGCAGCGTGCGTGGGGGAGAAGGATCCTACGAGCAGTACTTC. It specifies CSVRGGEGSYEQYF.

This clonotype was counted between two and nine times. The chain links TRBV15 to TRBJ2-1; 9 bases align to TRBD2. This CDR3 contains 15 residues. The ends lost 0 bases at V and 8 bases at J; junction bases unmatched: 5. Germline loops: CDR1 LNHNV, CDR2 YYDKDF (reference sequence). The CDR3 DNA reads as TGTGCCACCAGCAGAGAGGCACTAGCGGGTTATGAGCAGTTCTTC. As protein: CATSREALAGYEQFF.

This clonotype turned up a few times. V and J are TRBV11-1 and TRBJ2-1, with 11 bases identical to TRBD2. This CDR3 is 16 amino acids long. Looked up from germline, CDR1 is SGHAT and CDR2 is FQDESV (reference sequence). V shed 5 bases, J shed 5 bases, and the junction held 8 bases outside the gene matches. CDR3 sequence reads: CASSPTSGGLHNEQFF. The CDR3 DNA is TGTGCCAGCAGCCCCACTAGCGGGGGTTTACACAATGAGCAGTTCTTC.

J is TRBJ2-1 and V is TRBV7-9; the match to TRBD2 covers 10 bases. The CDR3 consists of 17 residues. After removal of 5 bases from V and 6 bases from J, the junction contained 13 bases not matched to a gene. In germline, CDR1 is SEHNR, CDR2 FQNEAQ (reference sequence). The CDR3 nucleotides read TGTGCCAGCAGCCCTAGGACTAGCGGCCGATCGACCAATGAGCAGTTCTTC. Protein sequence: CASSPRTSGRSTNEQFF.

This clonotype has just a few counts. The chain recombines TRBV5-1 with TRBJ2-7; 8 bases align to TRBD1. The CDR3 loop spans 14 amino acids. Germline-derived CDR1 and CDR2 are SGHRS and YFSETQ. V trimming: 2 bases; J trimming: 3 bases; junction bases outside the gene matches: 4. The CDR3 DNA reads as TGCGCCAGCAGCTTCGGACAGGGAGGCTACGAGCAGTACTTC. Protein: CASSFGQGGYEQYF.

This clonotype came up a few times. DNA of the CDR3: TGTGCCAGCAGGGGGGACCTAGCCTACAATGAGCAGTTCTTC. This sequence encodes CASRGDLAYNEQFF. This rearrangement joins TRBV12-3 or TRBV12-4 to TRBJ2-1; either TRBD1 or TRBD2 may fit D (5 bases each). Trimming took 6 bases from V and 2 from J, leaving 11 bases between them. CDR3 length: 14 amino acids.